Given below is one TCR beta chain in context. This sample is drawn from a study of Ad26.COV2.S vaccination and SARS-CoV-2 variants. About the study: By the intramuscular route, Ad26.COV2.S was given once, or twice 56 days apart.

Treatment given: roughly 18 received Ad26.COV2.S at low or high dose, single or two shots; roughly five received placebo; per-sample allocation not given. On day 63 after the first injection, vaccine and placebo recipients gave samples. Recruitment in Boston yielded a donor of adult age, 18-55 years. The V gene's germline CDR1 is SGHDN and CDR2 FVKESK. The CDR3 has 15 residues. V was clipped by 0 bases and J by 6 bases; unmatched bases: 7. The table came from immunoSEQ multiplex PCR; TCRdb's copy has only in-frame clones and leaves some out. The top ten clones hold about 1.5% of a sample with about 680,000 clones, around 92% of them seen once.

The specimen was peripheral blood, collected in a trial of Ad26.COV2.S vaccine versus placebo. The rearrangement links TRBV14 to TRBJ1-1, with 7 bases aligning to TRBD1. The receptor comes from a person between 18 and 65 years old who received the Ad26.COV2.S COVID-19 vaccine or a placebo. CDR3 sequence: CASSQDSAGGSEAFF. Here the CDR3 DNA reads TGTGCCAGCAGCCAAGATTCGGCAGGGGGTTCTGAAGCTTTCTTT. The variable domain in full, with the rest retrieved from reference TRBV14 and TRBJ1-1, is EAGVTQFPSHSVIEKGQTVTLRCDPISGHDNLYWYRRVMGKEIKFLLHFVKESKQDESGMPNNRFLAERTGGTYSTLKVQPAELEDSGVYFCASSQDSAGGSEAFFGQGTRLTVV.